There are many counts of the clone carrying this TCR beta chain. What it binds is not known. This entry is derived from a study of Graves' ophthalmopathy and Graves' hyperthyroidism. Points from the study as a whole: A roughly 81% specificity and 85% to 90% sensitivity were achieved by a 13-signature model that separated ophthalmopathy from stable hyperthyroidism.

This CDR3 region has 15 residues. The V gene end was trimmed by 5 bases and the J gene end by 1 base; junction bases not matched to a gene: 7. Germline V gene lookup returns CDR1 SGHAT and CDR2 FQNNGV. Researchers took RNA transcripts and amplified TCR beta CDR3 regions from them. The first round was an RT-PCR with HTBI primers, and the second round was a multiplex PCR. TCRdb itself ran the multiplex PCR reads through MiXCR, one entry per CDR3 protein. The table lists hundreds of thousands of distinct CDR3 sequences, roughly two fifths of them singletons. This receptor was taken from an adult man with Graves' ophthalmopathy. Specimen: peripheral blood. The chain employs TRBV11-2 and TRBJ1-1, with 7 bases identical to TRBD1. CDR3 in DNA: TGTGCCAGCAGCCTAGGGGGCGCGACGAACACTGAAGCTTTCTTT. Its translation is CASSLGGATNTEAFF. Complete variable domain (other parts from reference TRBV11-2 and TRBJ1-1): EAGVAQSPRYKIIEKRQSVAFWCNPISGHATLYWYQQILGQGPKLLIQFQNNGVVDDSQLPKDRFSAERLKGVDSTLKIQPAKLEDSAVYLCASSLGGATNTEAFFGQGTRLTVV.